The 10 T cell receptor beta chains below come from one sample, sequenced in a study of blood T cell repertoires in COVID-19. TCRdb keeps only in-frame clones here, not all; method: immunoSEQ multiplex PCR. The table lists approximately 270,000 clones, roughly 90% of them singletons. The specimen was peripheral blood. The receptor set was obtained from a man in his forties or fifties with acute or convalescent COVID-19.

The chain joins TRBV6-1 to TRBJ1-5, with D uncertain. CDR1 is MNHNS and CDR2 is SASEGT in the germline V gene. The CDR3 sequence is 15 residues long. Trimming took off 1 base at V and 0 bases at J, with 7 bases between the two ends. CDR3: CASSEGQYSNQPQHF. The CDR3 DNA sequence: TGTGCCAGCAGTGAAGGACAATATAGCAATCAGCCCCAGCATTTT.

The gene calls are TRBV5-8 and TRBJ2-3; D unresolved. The V end lost 3 bases, the J end lost 0 bases, and 5 bases lay between the germline ends. Germline CDR1 and CDR2: SGHTS and YDEGEE. The CDR3 totals 13 residues. For the CDR3, the DNA is TGTGCCAGCAGCTACCGGAGCACAGATACGCAGTATTTT. This sequence encodes CASSYRSTDTQYF.

The V and J genes are TRBV18 and TRBJ1-5, with D possibly TRBD1 on 6 matching bases. In germline, CDR1 is KGHSH, CDR2 LQKENI. The CDR3 is 15 residues long. Between the trimmed V and J ends, which lost 4 bases and 6 bases, there was a span of 16 bases. The CDR3 bases are TGTGCCAGCTCACAACAAACAGGGCCAAGTCAGCCCCAGCATTTT. This codes for CASSQQTGPSQPQHF.

The rearrangement uses TRBV29-1 and TRBJ1-1; TRBD1 aligns across 7 bases. Germline CDR1 is SQVTM and CDR2 is ANQGSEA. Losses at the gene ends were 6 bases for V and 1 base for J; bases not matched to a gene: 5. This CDR3 comprises 13 residues. CDR3 sequence: CSVPTGPNTEAFF. The CDR3 DNA sequence: TGCAGCGTACCGACAGGGCCGAACACTGAAGCTTTCTTT.

The rearrangement joins TRBV3-1 (or the pseudogene TRBV3-2) to TRBJ1-1; a possible D gene is TRBD1 (5 bases). The CDR3 sequence is 11 residues long. Deletions cut 5 bases from V and 6 bases from J, with 7 bases between. Germline loops: CDR1 LGHDT, CDR2 YNNKEL (reference sequence). For the CDR3, the DNA is TGTGCCAGCAGCGGGGCCGCTGAAGCTTTCTTT. Amino acid sequence: CASSGAAEAFF.

This sequence joins TRBV7-9 and TRBJ1-2, with D hard to call. Germline lookup yields CDR1 SEHNR and CDR2 FQNEAQ (reference sequence). The ends were cut back, 6 bases at V and 4 bases at J, with 12 bases in the middle. This CDR3 has 13 amino acids. CDR3 DNA sequence: TGTGCCAGCAGACTAGATTTGAGCTATGGCTACACCTTC. Its protein product is CASRLDLSYGYTF.

J is TRBJ1-4 and V is TRBV4-1; unclear D gene. From germline, CDR1 is MGHRA and CDR2 YSYEKL. V was clipped by 4 bases and J by 6 bases, with 9 bases between them. There are 13 residues in the CDR3. Written as DNA, the CDR3 is TGCGCCAGCAGCCTCCCCGGGGATGAAAAACTGTTTTTT. Its protein is CASSLPGDEKLFF.

A single count supports this clone. This rearrangement joins TRBV3-1 (or the pseudogene TRBV3-2) to TRBJ2-6; tentative D call: TRBD2 (6 bases). CDR3 size: 17 residues. Germline V CDR1 and CDR2: LGHDT, YNNKEL (reference sequence). Trimming cost V 1 base and J 0 bases, with 10 bases left between them. This CDR3 reads CASSQAGTVSGANVLTF. The CDR3 DNA reads TGTGCCAGCAGCCAAGCCGGGACTGTCTCTGGGGCCAACGTCCTGACTTTC.

This clone was recorded only once. V is TRBV11-2 and J is TRBJ2-7; 7 nucleotides match TRBD1. CDR3 length: 13 amino acids. After removal of 4 bases from V and 2 bases from J, the junction contained 2 bases not matched to a gene. CDR1 SGHAT and CDR2 FQNNGV come from the germline V gene. The CDR3 loop reads CASSSGTAYEQYF. In nucleotides, the CDR3 is TGTGCCAGCAGCTCCGGGACAGCCTACGAGCAGTACTTC.

V usage is TRBV27 and J usage is TRBJ2-3; possibly TRBD1 for D (6 bases). Germline-derived CDR1 and CDR2 are MNHEY and SMNVEV (reference sequence). V was pared by 8 bases and J by 0 bases, with 18 bases between. The CDR3 is 16 residues long. The CDR3: CASRSRGLTSTDTQYF. The CDR3 DNA reads TGTGCCAGCCGTTCTAGGGGGTTAACTAGCACAGATACGCAGTATTTT.